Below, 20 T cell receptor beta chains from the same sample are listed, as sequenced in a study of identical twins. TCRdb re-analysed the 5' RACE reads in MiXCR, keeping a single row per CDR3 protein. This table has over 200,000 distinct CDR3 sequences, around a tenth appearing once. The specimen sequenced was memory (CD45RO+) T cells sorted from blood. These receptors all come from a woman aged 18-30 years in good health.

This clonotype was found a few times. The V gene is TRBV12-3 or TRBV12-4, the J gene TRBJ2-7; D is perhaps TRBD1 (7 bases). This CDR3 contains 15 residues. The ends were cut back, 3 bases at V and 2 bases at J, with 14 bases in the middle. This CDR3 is CASSLGAGGTYEQYF. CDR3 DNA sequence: TGTGCCAGCAGTTTGGGGGCAGGGGGGACCTACGAGCAGTACTTC.

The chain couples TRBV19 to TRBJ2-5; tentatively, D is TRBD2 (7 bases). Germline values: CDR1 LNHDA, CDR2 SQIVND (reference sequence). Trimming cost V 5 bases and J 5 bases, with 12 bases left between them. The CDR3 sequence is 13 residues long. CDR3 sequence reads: CASSRGARETQYF. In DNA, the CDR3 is TGTGCCAGTAGTCGGGGGGCTAGGGAGACCCAGTACTTC.

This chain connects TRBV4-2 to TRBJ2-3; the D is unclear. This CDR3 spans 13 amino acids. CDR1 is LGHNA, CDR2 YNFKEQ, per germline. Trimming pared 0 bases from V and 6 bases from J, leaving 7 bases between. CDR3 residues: CASSQDARDTQYF. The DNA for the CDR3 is TGTGCCAGCAGCCAAGATGCCCGGGATACGCAGTATTTT.

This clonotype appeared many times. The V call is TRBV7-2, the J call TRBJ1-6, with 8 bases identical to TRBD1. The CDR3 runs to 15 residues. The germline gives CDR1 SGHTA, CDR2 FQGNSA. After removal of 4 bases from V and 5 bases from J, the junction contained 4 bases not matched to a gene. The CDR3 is CASSSYRGDNSPLHF. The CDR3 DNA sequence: TGTGCCAGCAGCTCCTACAGGGGGGATAATTCACCCCTCCACTTT.

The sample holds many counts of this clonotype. DNA of the CDR3: TGTGCCAGCAGTTACTCCGTGGAAACTGAAGCTTTCTTT. The encoded protein is CASSYSVETEAFF. J is TRBJ1-1 and V is TRBV6-6; D remains unclear. Germline CDR1 is MNHNY and CDR2 is SVGAGI (reference sequence). CDR3 length: 13 amino acids. V was pared by 0 bases and J by 5 bases, with 7 bases between.

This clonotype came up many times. The CDR3 loop reads CSVEALAGLETQYF. The CDR3, as DNA: TGCAGCGTTGAGGCACTAGCGGGGTTAGAGACCCAGTACTTC. The chain employs TRBV29-1 and TRBJ2-5; 10 positions agree with TRBD2. Germline CDR1 and CDR2: SQVTM and ANQGSEA. Trimming at V came to 3 bases and at J to 4 bases, leaving 5 bases not matched to a gene. The CDR3 is made up of 14 amino acids.

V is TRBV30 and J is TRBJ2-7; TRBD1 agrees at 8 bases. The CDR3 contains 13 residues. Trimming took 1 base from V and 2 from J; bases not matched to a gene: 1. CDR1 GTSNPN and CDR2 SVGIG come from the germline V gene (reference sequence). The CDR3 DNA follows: TGTGCCTGGAGTGGGACAGGGCCCTACGAGCAGTACTTC. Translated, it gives CAWSGTGPYEQYF. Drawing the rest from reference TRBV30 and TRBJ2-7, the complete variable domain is SQTIHQWPATLVQPVGSPLSLECTVEGTSNPNLYWYRQAAGRGLQLLFYSVGIGQISSEVPQNLSASRPQDRQFILSSKKLLLSDSGFYLCAWSGTGPYEQYFGPGTRLTVT.

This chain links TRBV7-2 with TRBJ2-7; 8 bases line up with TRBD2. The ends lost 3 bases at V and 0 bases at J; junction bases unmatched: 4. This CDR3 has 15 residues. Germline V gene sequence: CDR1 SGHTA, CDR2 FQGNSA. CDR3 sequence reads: CASSFLGLDSYEQYF. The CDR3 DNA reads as TGTGCCAGCAGCTTCCTGGGACTAGACTCCTACGAGCAGTACTTC.

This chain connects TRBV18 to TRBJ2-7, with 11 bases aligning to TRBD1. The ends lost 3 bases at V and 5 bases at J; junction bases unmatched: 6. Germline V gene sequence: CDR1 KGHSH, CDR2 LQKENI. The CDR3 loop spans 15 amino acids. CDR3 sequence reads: CASSPEDRGRNEQYF. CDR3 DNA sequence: TGTGCCAGCTCACCCGAGGACAGGGGGCGAAACGAGCAGTACTTC.

CDR3 bases: TGCAGTGCTAGAGACGAGCGGGGGGGGCAAGATACGCAGTATTTT. This codes for CSARDERGGQDTQYF. J is TRBJ2-3 and V is TRBV20-1; 10 positions agree with TRBD2. The CDR3 is 15 residues long. Germline V gene sequence: CDR1 DFQATT, CDR2 SNEGSKA (reference sequence). The trim removed 0 bases at V and 5 bases at J, leaving 5 bases unmatched.

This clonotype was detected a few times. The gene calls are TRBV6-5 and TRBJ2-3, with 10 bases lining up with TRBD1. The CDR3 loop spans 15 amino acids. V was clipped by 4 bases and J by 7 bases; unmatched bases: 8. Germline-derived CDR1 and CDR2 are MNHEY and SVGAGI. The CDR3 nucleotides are TGTGCCAGCAGTTCCGGGACAGGGGATAGCAATACGCAGTATTTT. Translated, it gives CASSSGTGDSNTQYF.

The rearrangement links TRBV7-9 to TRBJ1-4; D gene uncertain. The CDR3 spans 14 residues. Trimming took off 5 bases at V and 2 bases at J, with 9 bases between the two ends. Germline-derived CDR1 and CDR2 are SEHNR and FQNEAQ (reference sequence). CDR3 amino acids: CASSLVSTNEKLFF. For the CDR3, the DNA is TGTGCCAGCAGCCTCGTTAGCACTAATGAAAAACTGTTTTTT.

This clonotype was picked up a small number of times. The CDR3 nucleotides are TGTGCCAGCAGTGAAATGTCTGCCGGAGAGACCCAGTACTTC. Protein product: CASSEMSAGETQYF. V and J are TRBV25-1 and TRBJ2-5; D remains unclear. This CDR3 is 14 amino acids long. Germline-derived CDR1 and CDR2 are MGHDK and SYGVNS. Trimming removed 2 bases at V and 4 bases at J, with 11 bases between.

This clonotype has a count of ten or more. CDR3 protein: CASSYADRAGNEQFF. The CDR3 region has the DNA TGTGCCAGCAGTTACGCGGACAGGGCAGGAAATGAGCAGTTCTTC. This rearrangement joins TRBV6-5 to TRBJ2-1, with 8 bases identical to TRBD1. This CDR3 region has 15 residues. After removal of 2 bases from V and 7 bases from J, the junction contained 7 bases not matched to a gene. Germline V gene data show CDR1 as MNHEY and CDR2 as SVGAGI.

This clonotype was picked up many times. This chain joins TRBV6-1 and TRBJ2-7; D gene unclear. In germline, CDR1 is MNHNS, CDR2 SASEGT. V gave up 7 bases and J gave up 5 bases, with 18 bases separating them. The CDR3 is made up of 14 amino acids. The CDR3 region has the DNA TGTGCCAGCACCGCGGAATTGAGACCTAACGAGCAGTACTTC. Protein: CASTAELRPNEQYF.

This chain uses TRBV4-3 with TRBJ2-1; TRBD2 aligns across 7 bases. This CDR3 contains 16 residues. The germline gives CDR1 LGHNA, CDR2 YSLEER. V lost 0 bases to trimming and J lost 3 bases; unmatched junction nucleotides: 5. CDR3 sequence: CASSQDSGLLYNEQFF. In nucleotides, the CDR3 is TGCGCCAGCAGCCAAGATAGCGGGCTTCTCTACAATGAGCAGTTCTTC.

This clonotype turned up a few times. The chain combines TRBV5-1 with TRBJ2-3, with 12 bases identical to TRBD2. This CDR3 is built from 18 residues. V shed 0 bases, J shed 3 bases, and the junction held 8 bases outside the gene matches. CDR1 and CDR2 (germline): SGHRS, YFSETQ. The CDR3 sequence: CASSLVPSGGAKTDTQYF. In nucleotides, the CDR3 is TGCGCCAGCAGCTTGGTGCCTAGCGGGGGGGCCAAAACAGATACGCAGTATTTT.

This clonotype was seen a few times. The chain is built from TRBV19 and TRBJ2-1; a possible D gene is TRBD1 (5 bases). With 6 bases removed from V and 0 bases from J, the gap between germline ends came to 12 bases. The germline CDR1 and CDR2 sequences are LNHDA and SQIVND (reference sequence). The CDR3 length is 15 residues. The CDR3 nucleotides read TGTGCCAGTAGCCCCGACAGAAGCTCCTACAATGAGCAGTTCTTC. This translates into CASSPDRSSYNEQFF.

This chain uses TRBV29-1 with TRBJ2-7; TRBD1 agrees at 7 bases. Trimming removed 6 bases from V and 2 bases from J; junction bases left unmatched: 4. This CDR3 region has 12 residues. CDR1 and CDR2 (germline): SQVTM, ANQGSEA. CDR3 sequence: CSVIQGAYEQYF. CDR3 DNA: TGCAGCGTCATCCAGGGGGCCTACGAGCAGTACTTC.

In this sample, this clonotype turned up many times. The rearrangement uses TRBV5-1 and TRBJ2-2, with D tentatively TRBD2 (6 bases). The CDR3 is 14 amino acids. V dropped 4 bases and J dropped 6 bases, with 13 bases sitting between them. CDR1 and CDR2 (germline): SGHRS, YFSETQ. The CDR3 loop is CASSLEGRPGELFF. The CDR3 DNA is TGCGCCAGCAGCCTCGAGGGGAGGCCCGGGGAGCTGTTTTTT.